One and the same sample provided the 5 T cell receptor beta chains below, sequenced in a study of identical twins. TCRdb re-called the 5' RACE reads through MiXCR, storing one row per CDR3 protein. The data contain 1.5 million or so distinct CDR3 sequences, about 31% of them singletons. The sample taken for sequencing was cord blood. The receptors originated from a newborn girl in good health.

The sample holds a few counts of this clonotype. The chain uses TRBV28 and TRBJ2-5, with 8 bases aligning to TRBD2. Trimming cost V 3 bases and J 11 bases; bases outside gene matches: 14. CDR1 and CDR2 from the germline V gene are MDHEN and SYDVKM. This CDR3 is built from 15 residues. The CDR3 reads CASSLPGTRRNEQYF. CDR3 in DNA: TGTGCCAGCAGTTTGCCCGGGACTAGAAGGAATGAGCAGTACTTC.

Many counts were recorded for this clonotype. This chain links TRBV28 with TRBJ2-3, with unresolved D. Trimming took off 8 bases at V and 3 bases at J, with 12 bases between the two ends. Looked up from germline, CDR1 is MDHEN and CDR2 is SYDVKM. This CDR3 comprises 13 residues. This CDR3 is CASRGVGTDTQYF. CDR3 nucleotides: TGTGCCAGCCGAGGAGTGGGTACAGATACGCAGTATTTT.

In DNA, the CDR3 is TGCAGTGCTAGTAAGGGGCAGCCCCAGCATTTT. This encodes CSASKGQPQHF. The chain combines TRBV20-1 with TRBJ1-5; D possibly corresponds to TRBD1 (5 bases). V was pared by 3 bases and J by 7 bases, with 7 bases between. This CDR3 is 11 amino acids long. Germline CDR1 reads DFQATT; CDR2 reads SNEGSKA (reference sequence).

This clonotype was seen once. The CDR3 DNA sequence: TGTGCCAGCAGTGGTTTCTCGGGACTCAAGGGTAATTCACCCCTCCACTTT. Translated: CASSGFSGLKGNSPLHF. The J gene is TRBJ1-6, the V gene TRBV25-1; tentatively, D is TRBD1 (5 bases). Germline V lookup: CDR1 MGHDK, CDR2 SYGVNS. The germline V and J ends were trimmed by 4 bases and 6 bases, with 19 bases remaining between them. This CDR3 contains 17 residues.

This clonotype was recorded a few times. The V gene is TRBV21-1, the J gene TRBJ2-7; TRBD2, as called in the table, went unchecked against the DNA. TRBV21-1 is listed as a pseudogene. This CDR3 is built from 15 residues. CDR3 DNA sequence: TGTGCCAGCAGCAAAGGGGCGGGAGTGAGGGACGAGCAGTACTTC. It specifies CASSKGAGVRDEQYF.